Presented here are 24 T cell receptor beta chains from one specimen sequenced in a study of CD8+ T cells in alopecia areata. Sequencing templates came from extracted RNA that was reverse transcribed into cDNA. Sequencing used immunoSEQ multiplex PCR; TCRdb keeps in-frame clones, though not all of them. The table has under 35,000 clones, about 74% seen once. The sequenced sample consisted of NKG2D-low CD8+ T cells sorted from blood. Source of these receptors: a human donor with alopecia areata.

The V call is TRBV28, the J call TRBJ2-1, with 7 nucleotides matching TRBD2. Germline values: CDR1 MDHEN, CDR2 SYDVKM. CDR3 size: 19 residues. Trimming removed 5 bases from V and 0 bases from J; junction bases left unmatched: 16. The CDR3 DNA sequence: TGTGCCAGCAGTGCGCCTCGGGGAGGGGCCTTTAGCTCCTACAATGAGCAGTTCTTC. This encodes CASSAPRGGAFSSYNEQFF.

The V gene is TRBV5-1, the J gene TRBJ2-5, with D perhaps assigned TRBD1 or TRBD2 (5 bases each). V lost 0 bases and J 3 bases, leaving 9 bases between the germline ends. Germline-derived CDR1 and CDR2 are SGHRS and YFSETQ. This CDR3 spans 14 amino acids. DNA for the CDR3: TGCGCCAGCAGCTTGGGTCTGGGGGAAGAGACCCAGTACTTC. It encodes CASSLGLGEETQYF.

The CDR3 coding sequence is TGCGCCAGCAGCCAGAGCGGCGACAGAAGACAGCCCCAGCATTTT. Its translation: CASSQSGDRRQPQHF. The rearrangement uses TRBV4-1 and TRBJ1-5; a possible D gene is TRBD1 (5 bases). Trimming removed 3 bases from V and 7 bases from J, with 16 bases in between. This CDR3 region has 15 residues. Germline CDR1 reads MGHRA; CDR2 reads YSYEKL.

The V gene is TRBV27, the J gene TRBJ2-1; possibly TRBD1 for D (5 bases). The V end lost 7 bases, the J end lost 2 bases, and 9 bases lay between the germline ends. Per germline, CDR1 MNHEY and CDR2 SMNVEV (reference sequence). This CDR3 contains 13 residues. CDR3 nucleotide sequence: TGTGCCAGCATGAAGGGGACCTACAATGAGCAGTTCTTC. It encodes CASMKGTYNEQFF.

The V call is TRBV4-3, the J call TRBJ2-2; 8 positions match TRBD1. Per germline, CDR1 LGHNA and CDR2 YSLEER. The CDR3 contains 15 residues. The ends lost 4 bases at V and 5 bases at J; junction bases unmatched: 6. CDR3 region: CASSPGRGQTGELFF. CDR3 DNA: TGCGCCAGCAGCCCAGGCAGGGGGCAGACCGGGGAGCTGTTTTTT.

This rearrangement joins TRBV2 to TRBJ2-7, with unresolved D. The V end lost 3 bases, the J end lost 1 base, and 7 bases lay between the germline ends. The CDR3 loop spans 13 amino acids. The germline V gene encodes CDR1 SNHLY and CDR2 FYNNEI. The CDR3 reads CASSDRLSYEQYF. The DNA of the CDR3 is TGTGCCAGCAGTGACAGATTGTCCTACGAGCAGTACTTC.

V and J are TRBV15 and TRBJ2-5; 13 nucleotides agree with TRBD2. J lost 4 bases, V lost 3 bases, and 8 bases had no gene match. This CDR3 is 17 amino acids long. Germline loops: CDR1 LNHNV, CDR2 YYDKDF (reference sequence). The CDR3 here is CATSRGTSGGAPETQYF. The CDR3 nucleotides are TGTGCCACCAGCAGGGGAACTAGCGGGGGGGCTCCAGAGACCCAGTACTTC.

The V call is TRBV6-5, the J call TRBJ2-7; the match to TRBD1 covers 8 bases. This CDR3 contains 14 residues. The germline gives CDR1 MNHEY, CDR2 SVGAGI. V trimming: 6 bases; J trimming: 4 bases; junction bases outside the gene matches: 8. The chain's CDR3 is CASSLTGALYEQYF. The CDR3 DNA is TGTGCCAGCAGCCTGACAGGGGCCCTATACGAGCAGTACTTC.

In its sample, this clone is medium-sized. J is TRBJ2-1 and V is TRBV4-3; no clear D. V lost 0 bases and J 0 bases, leaving 12 bases between the germline ends. The CDR3 length is 17 residues. The germline gives CDR1 LGHNA, CDR2 YSLEER. CDR3 loop: CASSQEGPPSSYNEQFF. In DNA, the CDR3 is TGCGCCAGCAGCCAAGAAGGACCGCCGAGCTCCTACAATGAGCAGTTCTTC.

Only one count was recorded for this clone. The chain employs TRBV7-6 and TRBJ2-7, with a possible D match to TRBD1 (6 bases). The CDR3 covers 12 residues. The germline V and J ends were trimmed by 5 bases and 4 bases, with 9 bases remaining between them. Per the germline V gene, CDR1 is SGHVS and CDR2 is FNYEAQ. Here the CDR3 reads CASSQTGYEQYF. CDR3 in DNA: TGTGCCAGCAGCCAGACAGGTTACGAGCAGTACTTC.

This chain links TRBV10-1 with TRBJ2-3; TRBD2 might be the D (5 bases). The ends were cut back, 3 bases at V and 4 bases at J, with 11 bases in the middle. The CDR3 has 14 amino acids. Germline CDR1 and CDR2: WNHNN and SYGVQD (reference sequence). The CDR3: CASSEGGSSDTQYF. DNA for the CDR3: TGCGCCAGCAGTGAAGGTGGGAGCTCAGATACGCAGTATTTT.

The rearrangement links TRBV30 to TRBJ2-1; tentatively, D is TRBD1 (6 bases). This CDR3 comprises 13 residues. Trimming cost V 2 bases and J 9 bases, with 14 bases left between them. Germline assignment: CDR1 GTSNPN and CDR2 SVGIG (reference sequence). This CDR3 is CAWSFVRGSEQFF. DNA of the CDR3: TGTGCCTGGAGTTTCGTCAGGGGCAGTGAGCAGTTCTTC.

This chain joins TRBV4-2 and TRBJ2-7; 12 bases line up with TRBD2. Germline trimming cut 4 bases from V and 6 bases from J; bases unmatched to any gene: 13. CDR1 and CDR2 from the germline V gene are LGHNA and YNFKEQ. The CDR3 loop spans 17 amino acids. The chain's CDR3 is CASSPSYETSGSPEQYF. The CDR3 bases are TGTGCCAGCAGCCCTTCGTACGAGACTAGCGGGAGTCCCGAGCAGTACTTC.

This chain uses TRBV6-6 with TRBJ2-5, with 11 nucleotides matching TRBD1. Germline values: CDR1 MNHNY, CDR2 SVGAGI (reference sequence). V was pared by 5 bases and J by 4 bases, with 6 bases of the junction left unmatched. The CDR3 consists of 15 residues. The chain's CDR3 is CASSTGQGGRETQYF. The CDR3 DNA reads TGTGCCAGCAGTACGGGACAGGGGGGAAGAGAGACCCAGTACTTC.

In its sample, this clone was seen many times. The chain is built from TRBV7-8 and TRBJ2-1; 11 bases line up with TRBD2. V lost 5 bases to trimming and J lost 4 bases; unmatched junction nucleotides: 7. CDR3 length: 16 residues. Germline CDR1 and CDR2: SGHVS and FQNEAQ. The CDR3 reads CASSPWGLAEYNEQFF. The CDR3 DNA follows: TGTGCCAGCAGCCCCTGGGGACTAGCGGAGTACAATGAGCAGTTCTTC.

The chain combines TRBV29-1 with TRBJ2-6; D unclear. The germline V gene has CDR1 SQVTM and CDR2 ANQGSEA. This CDR3 region has 11 residues. Trimming removed 3 bases from V and 10 bases from J, with 7 bases in between. The CDR3 DNA sequence: TGCAGCGTTGACTACCAGAACGTCCTGACTTTC. Protein: CSVDYQNVLTF. The full variable domain, with the rest looked up from reference TRBV29-1 and TRBJ2-6, is SAVISQKPSRDICQRGTSLTIQCQVDSQVTMMFWYRQQPGQSLTLIATANQGSEATYESGFVIDKFPISRPNLTFSTLTVSNMSPEDSSIYLCSVDYQNVLTFGAGSRLTVL.

The chain uses TRBV29-1 and TRBJ2-7; 9 positions match TRBD1. Germline CDR1 SQVTM, CDR2 ANQGSEA. Trimming at V came to 1 base and at J to 6 bases, leaving 13 bases not matched to a gene. The CDR3 is 16 residues long. CDR3 sequence reads: CSVEGTSTGGHAEQYF. CDR3 in DNA: TGCAGCGTTGAAGGTACCTCGACAGGGGGACATGCCGAGCAGTACTTC.

In this sample, this clone turned up a few times. V usage is TRBV28 and J usage is TRBJ2-7; TRBD1 might be the D (6 bases). Germline V gene data show CDR1 as MDHEN and CDR2 as SYDVKM. This CDR3 has 16 amino acids. Trimming stripped 4 bases from V and 3 bases from J, with 19 bases between. This CDR3 reads CASSSRAGVRFYEQYF. Written as DNA, the CDR3 is TGTGCCAGCAGTTCCCGAGCAGGGGTCCGATTCTACGAGCAGTACTTC.

The rearrangement uses TRBV7-2 and TRBJ2-3; D remains unclear. Trimming took off 4 bases at V and 4 bases at J, with 9 bases between the two ends. The CDR3 loop spans 13 amino acids. Germline CDR1 and CDR2: SGHTA and FQGNSA. As DNA, the CDR3 is TGTGCCAGCAGCTCCGTCCCCCCAGATACGCAGTATTTT. Translation gives CASSSVPPDTQYF.

The chain links TRBV4-1 to TRBJ2-5; 7 positions agree with TRBD2. The J call may be wrong; the DNA end is better matched by TRBJ2-7. This CDR3 contains 15 residues. Germline CDR1 and CDR2: MGHRA and YSYEKL. CDR3 DNA: TGCGCCAGCAGCCCAGGCCGGGACGGGAGGCACGAGCAGTACTTC. The encoded protein is CASSPGRDGRHEQYF.

This clone was recorded once. This chain connects TRBV6-5 to TRBJ2-2; D might be TRBD1 or TRBD2, each matching 5 bases. The CDR3 contains 16 residues. Germline V gene sequence: CDR1 MNHEY, CDR2 SVGAGI. Between the trimmed V and J ends, which lost 2 bases and 0 bases, there was a span of 10 bases. CDR3 sequence: CASSYARDPNTGELFF. The CDR3 DNA sequence: TGTGCCAGCAGTTACGCCAGGGACCCGAACACCGGGGAGCTGTTTTTT.

The rearrangement uses TRBV4-1 and TRBJ2-1; perhaps TRBD1 as D (5 bases). Germline V gene lookup returns CDR1 MGHRA and CDR2 YSYEKL. V was pared by 1 base and J by 2 bases, with 6 bases between. The length of the CDR3 is 14 residues. In nucleotides, the CDR3 is TGCGCCAGCAGCCAAGGGGGCCCCTACAATGAGCAGTTCTTC. Its protein product is CASSQGGPYNEQFF.

The chain uses TRBV7-2 and TRBJ1-5, with a tentative D call TRBD1 (5 bases). The CDR3 contains 14 residues. V was cut by 5 bases and J by 4 bases, with 12 bases left in between. Germline CDR1 reads SGHTA; CDR2 reads FQGNSA. DNA for the CDR3: TGTGCCAGCAGCGAGCTCGACAGAAATCAGCCCCAGCATTTT. Protein: CASSELDRNQPQHF.

V is TRBV7-9 and J is TRBJ2-7, with 10 positions matching TRBD1. Germline CDR1 is SEHNR and CDR2 is FQNEAQ (reference sequence). The V gene end was trimmed by 4 bases and the J gene end by 5 bases; junction bases not matched to a gene: 11. This CDR3 contains 16 residues. DNA for the CDR3: TGTGCCAGCAGCTCTCACCCGGACAGGGGGGCCGACGAGCAGTACTTC. Translation gives CASSSHPDRGADEQYF.